The 24 T cell receptor beta chains below come from one sample, sequenced in a study of T cells after yellow fever vaccination. A single record per CDR3 protein comes from TCRdb applying MiXCR to the 5' RACE reads. The table includes more than 95,000 distinct CDR3 sequences, around 15% detected once. Here the sequenced sample was CD8+ T cells sorted from PBMCs, taken 5 days after the yellow fever booster vaccination. The source is a young man who received the YFV17D yellow fever vaccine.

The CDR3 here is CASRISTMNTEAFF. The CDR3 nucleotides are TGTGCCAGCAGAATCAGCACCATGAACACTGAAGCTTTCTTT. The chain couples TRBV5-6 to TRBJ1-1; D not certain. V shed 5 bases and J shed 0 bases, with 11 bases lying between them. Germline lookup yields CDR1 SGHDT and CDR2 YYEEEE. The CDR3 totals 14 residues.

The chain uses TRBV9 and TRBJ1-6, with TRBD1 as a possible D gene (5 bases). The CDR3 has 15 residues. Trimming shortened V by 0 bases and J by 10 bases, and 14 bases separated the two germline ends. Germline lookup yields CDR1 SGDLS and CDR2 YYNGEE. CDR3: CASSVGGVSYSPLHF. CDR3 nucleotide sequence: TGTGCCAGCAGCGTAGGAGGGGTATCATACTCACCCCTCCACTTT.

This clonotype occurred a few times. This sequence joins TRBV11-2 and TRBJ2-4; 7 bases map to TRBD1. V shed 5 bases and J 6 bases; nucleotides not matched to a gene: 7. Germline V gene sequence: CDR1 SGHAT, CDR2 FQNNGV. This CDR3 spans 14 amino acids. This chain's CDR3 is CASSTRQGLNIQYF. CDR3 bases: TGTGCCAGCAGCACCCGACAGGGCCTAAACATTCAGTACTTC.

V and J are TRBV9 and TRBJ2-3; D may be TRBD2 (5 bases). Trimming removed 3 bases from V and 2 bases from J, with 13 bases in between. CDR3 size: 15 residues. Germline CDR1 and CDR2: SGDLS and YYNGEE. CDR3 amino acids: CASSAPGRDTDTQYF. CDR3 DNA sequence: TGTGCCAGCAGCGCCCCGGGTCGGGACACAGATACGCAGTATTTT.

The chain couples TRBV6-5 to TRBJ1-6; 7 bases fit TRBD1. The J segment lost 10 bases and the V segment lost 2 bases, leaving 11 bases of the junction unmatched. The CDR3 spans 16 residues. Germline V gives CDR1 MNHEY, CDR2 SVGAGI. CDR3 nucleotides: TGTGCCAGCAGTTACAATACAGGGGTAGGAGGATCACCCCTCCACTTT. Encoded protein: CASSYNTGVGGSPLHF.

Only a few counts were recorded for this clonotype. The V and J genes are TRBV5-1 and TRBJ2-1, with D possibly TRBD1 on 5 matching bases. This CDR3 is built from 16 residues. Trimming removed 0 bases at V and 4 bases at J, with 14 bases between. The germline V gene encodes CDR1 SGHRS and CDR2 YFSETQ. The CDR3 spells CASSLVYQGSYNEQFF. CDR3 bases: TGCGCCAGCAGCTTGGTGTATCAGGGATCGTACAATGAGCAGTTCTTC.

The chain has TRBV5-1 and TRBJ2-6; 8 bases align to TRBD1. Per germline, CDR1 SGHRS and CDR2 YFSETQ. The CDR3 covers 15 residues. J was trimmed by 2 bases and V by 4 bases; bases with no gene match: 2. This CDR3 reads CASSPGGAGANVLTF. CDR3 sequence (DNA): TGCGCCAGCAGCCCAGGGGGCGCTGGGGCCAACGTCCTGACTTTC.

This clonotype came up many times. The CDR3 coding sequence is TGTGCCAGTAGCCGCGGGATGGACGAGCAGTACTTC. Translated: CASSRGMDEQYF. V usage is TRBV19 and J usage is TRBJ2-7, with a weak D call TRBD2 (6 bases). CDR3 size: 12 residues. The ends were cut back, 6 bases at V and 5 bases at J, with 11 bases in the middle. Germline-derived CDR1 and CDR2 are LNHDA and SQIVND (reference sequence). Full variable domain (remainder filled in from reference TRBV19 and TRBJ2-7): DGGITQSPKYLFRKEGQNVTLSCEQNLNHDAMYWYRQDPGQGLRLIYYSQIVNDFQKGDIAEGYSVSREKKESFPLTVTSAQKNPTAFYLCASSRGMDEQYFGPGTRLTVT.

The chain's CDR3 is CASSPPGVKNIQYF. In DNA, the CDR3 is TGTGCCAGCAGTCCCCCCGGGGTGAAAAACATTCAGTACTTC. The V and J genes are TRBV6-2 or TRBV6-3 and TRBJ2-4; TRBD2 is a possible D gene (5 bases). Trimming pared 5 bases from V and 4 bases from J, leaving 12 bases between. Per the germline V gene, CDR1 is MNHEY and CDR2 is SVGEGT. CDR3 size: 14 residues.

This clonotype has only a few counts. The chain links TRBV19 to TRBJ1-1, with D possibly matching TRBD1 (6 bases). The CDR3 sequence is 14 residues long. Germline assignment: CDR1 LNHDA and CDR2 SQIVND (reference sequence). The V end lost 4 bases, the J end lost 4 bases, and 13 bases lay between the germline ends. Here the CDR3 DNA reads TGTGCCAGTAGTAACACAGGGTTAGGCACTGAAGCTTTCTTT. This gives the protein CASSNTGLGTEAFF.

The CDR3 DNA sequence: TGTGCCAGCAGCCCCCCGGGGGCTATCTACGAGCAGTACGTC. Its translation: CASSPPGAIYEQYV. V gene TRBV7-9 combines with J gene TRBJ2-7; the D gene could be TRBD1 or TRBD2 (6 bases each). There are 14 residues in the CDR3. The V and J ends lost 5 bases and 3 bases respectively, with 14 bases between them. CDR1 SEHNR and CDR2 FQNEAQ come from the germline V gene (reference sequence).

In its sample, this clonotype was seen a few times. The chain combines TRBV12-3 or TRBV12-4 with TRBJ2-3; D is unresolved. The CDR3 runs 14 residues. V was trimmed by 5 bases and J by 2 bases, leaving 11 bases between them. CDR3 sequence: CASSPDVNTDTQYF. CDR3 nucleotide sequence: TGTGCCAGCAGTCCCGATGTCAACACAGATACGCAGTATTTT.

The table lists this clonotype with a few counts. V and J are TRBV4-1 and TRBJ1-5, with D unresolved. Germline CDR1 reads MGHRA; CDR2 reads YSYEKL. Trimming stripped 1 base from V and 0 bases from J, with 13 bases between. The CDR3 totals 17 residues. CDR3 nucleotides: TGCGCCAGCAGCCAAGTGCTTCAGGTTTATAGCAATCAGCCCCAGCATTTT. Translating it yields CASSQVLQVYSNQPQHF.

This clonotype was seen a handful of times. The genes are TRBV24-1 and TRBJ2-2, with D uncertain. CDR3 length: 15 residues. Trimming left V 0 bases short and J 1 base short, with 5 bases between. Germline V lookup: CDR1 KGHDR, CDR2 SFDVKD. Here the CDR3 reads CATSDLNRNTGELFF. CDR3 sequence (DNA): TGTGCCACCAGTGATTTGAATCGGAACACCGGGGAGCTGTTTTTT.

The chain is built from TRBV5-1 and TRBJ2-7; D is unclear. The CDR3 sequence is 13 residues long. Trimming shortened V by 4 bases and J by 4 bases, and 12 bases separated the two germline ends. Germline CDR1 reads SGHRS; CDR2 reads YFSETQ. CDR3 DNA sequence: TGCGCCAGCAGCGTTCTACAAGGATACGAGCAGTACGTC. Translated, it gives CASSVLQGYEQYV.

There are a few counts of this clonotype. The V and J genes are TRBV5-1 and TRBJ2-1; TRBD2 might be the D (5 bases). Germline V lookup: CDR1 SGHRS, CDR2 YFSETQ. CDR3 size: 16 residues. With 0 bases removed from V and 0 bases from J, the gap between germline ends came to 10 bases. The CDR3 DNA sequence: TGCGCCAGCAGCTTGGCCGCGGGTAGCTCCTACAATGAGCAGTTCTTC. Residues: CASSLAAGSSYNEQFF.

This clonotype was seen a few times. The V gene is TRBV6-5, the J gene TRBJ1-1; D uncertain. Germline-derived CDR1 and CDR2 are MNHEY and SVGAGI. V was shortened by 6 bases and J by 3 bases, with 23 bases between the two germline ends. The CDR3 extends over 17 amino acids. The CDR3 here is CASSPITRGSRDTEAFF. DNA of the CDR3: TGTGCCAGCAGCCCCATAACGAGAGGTTCTCGAGACACTGAAGCTTTCTTT.

This clonotype was recorded many times. In nucleotides, the CDR3 is TGTGCCAGCTGGGACAAAGAGGACAGATACAATGAGCAGTTCTTC. Translation gives CASWDKEDRYNEQFF. The chain employs TRBV7-8 and TRBJ2-1; possible D gene TRBD1, 6 bases. Germline V gene lookup returns CDR1 SGHVS and CDR2 FQNEAQ. This CDR3 spans 15 amino acids. With 8 bases removed from V and 4 bases from J, the gap between germline ends came to 18 bases. The complete variable domain, with remaining parts taken from reference TRBV7-8 and TRBJ2-1, reads GAGVSQSPRYKVAKRGQDVALRCDPISGHVSLFWYQQALGQGPEFLTYFQNEAQLDKSGLPSDRFFAERPEGSVSTLKIQRTQQEDSAVYLCASWDKEDRYNEQFFGPGTRLTVL.

This clonotype was seen only a few times. V gene TRBV27 combines with J gene TRBJ1-2; D is unclear. The CDR3 has 16 residues. Between the trimmed V and J ends, which lost 6 bases and 8 bases, there was a span of 25 bases. The germline V gene encodes CDR1 MNHEY and CDR2 SMNVEV (reference sequence). The CDR3 here is CASSVSFGLEGQGYTF. CDR3 DNA sequence: TGTGCCAGCAGCGTTAGTTTTGGGTTGGAGGGTCAGGGCTACACCTTC.

The chain links TRBV28 to TRBJ1-1; D is uncertain. The germline CDR1 and CDR2 sequences are MDHEN and SYDVKM. The CDR3 totals 12 residues. Trimming pared 3 bases from V and 4 bases from J, leaving 6 bases between. The CDR3: CASSFMRTEAFF. CDR3 nucleotides: TGTGCCAGCAGTTTTATGCGCACTGAAGCTTTCTTT.

The gene calls are TRBV5-4 and TRBJ2-1; D unresolved. Trimming cost V 0 bases and J 4 bases, with 8 bases left between them. Looked up from germline, CDR1 is SGHNT and CDR2 is YYREEE (reference sequence). There are 14 residues in the CDR3. The chain's CDR3 is CASSLVVSYNEQFF. The DNA for the CDR3 is TGTGCCAGCAGCTTGGTCGTCTCATACAATGAGCAGTTCTTC.

The chain carries TRBV5-1 and TRBJ2-7, with 7 bases lining up with TRBD1. Germline CDR1 reads SGHRS; CDR2 reads YFSETQ. With V trimmed by 1 base and J by 3 bases, 10 bases remained unmatched. The CDR3 sequence is 16 residues long. CDR3 in DNA: TGCGCCAGCAGCTTGTCGACAGGGACCCCTTACTACGAGCAGTACTTC. Residues: CASSLSTGTPYYEQYF.

The rearrangement joins TRBV20-1 to TRBJ2-7; D unclear. The length of the CDR3 is 13 residues. V was clipped by 1 base and J by 3 bases, with 10 bases between them. The germline V gene encodes CDR1 DFQATT and CDR2 SNEGSKA (reference sequence). The DNA of the CDR3 is TGCAGTGCTAGAGGAGGTGCAAACTACGAGCAGTACTTC. It is translated as CSARGGANYEQYF.

This chain joins TRBV2 and TRBJ2-2, with 13 bases that match TRBD2. There are 16 residues in the CDR3. Germline loops: CDR1 SNHLY, CDR2 FYNNEI. V shed 4 bases, J shed 3 bases, and the junction held 2 bases outside the gene matches. The CDR3 protein is CASSVTSGGDTGELFF. In DNA form, the CDR3 reads TGTGCCAGCAGTGTAACTAGCGGGGGGGACACCGGGGAGCTGTTTTTT.